The rows below give T cell receptor beta chains drawn from one sample of a study of CD8 T cells in Susac syndrome. TCRdb called the immunoSEQ multiplex PCR reads again in MiXCR, with one record for every CDR3 protein. Of around 300,000 distinct CDR3 sequences detected, 89% appear once; the ten largest clones hold roughly 0.17%. The sample consisted of CD8+ T cells from PBMCs. Every receptor here comes from a human donor with multiple sclerosis. Both conserved end residues are part of each CDR3.

J gene: TRBJ2-3
V gene: TRBV9
CDR3 protein: CASSSERNQNTDTQYF

J gene: TRBJ2-7
V gene: TRBV29-1
CDR3 protein: CSVGPRERYEQYF

J gene: TRBJ1-3
V gene: TRBV5-1
CDR3 protein: CASSSPPGVLSGNTIYF

J gene: TRBJ2-7
V gene: TRBV28
CDR3 protein: CASRDPGPSSYEQYF

J gene: TRBJ2-1
V gene: TRBV30
CDR3 protein: CAWSGVVNEQFF

J gene: TRBJ1-2
V gene: TRBV28
CDR3 protein: CASSLTLQGAHDGYTF

J gene: TRBJ1-2
V gene: TRBV12-3/TRBV12-4
CDR3 protein: CASSLELSSYGYTF

J gene: TRBJ2-7
V gene: TRBV28
CDR3 protein: CASRIMGEVYEQYF

J gene: TRBJ2-2
V gene: TRBV7-3
CDR3 protein: CASSLEGSDTGELFF

J gene: TRBJ2-7
V gene: TRBV25-1
CDR3 protein: CASSESTAPDFQNSYEQYF

J gene: TRBJ2-7
V gene: TRBV28
CDR3 protein: CASSLRGARAYEQYF

J gene: TRBJ2-7
V gene: TRBV11-2
CDR3 protein: CASSPNTAPSKYEQYF

J gene: TRBJ2-3
V gene: TRBV7-3
CDR3 protein: CASSLIGPTDTQYF

J gene: TRBJ2-1
V gene: TRBV7-8
CDR3 protein: CASTKPYFSYNEQFF

J gene: TRBJ2-7
V gene: TRBV29-1
CDR3 protein: CSVVTGMTYEQYF

J gene: TRBJ2-2
V gene: TRBV12-3/TRBV12-4
CDR3 protein: CASSFVGASLNTGELFF

J gene: TRBJ2-1
V gene: TRBV7-2
CDR3 protein: CASSFLTSGYNEQFF

J gene: TRBJ2-1
V gene: TRBV2
CDR3 protein: CASIHGEIKNNEQFF

J gene: TRBJ2-1
V gene: TRBV2
CDR3 protein: CASRASGSANEQFF

J gene: TRBJ2-3
V gene: TRBV18
CDR3 protein: CASSSTSSPGQYF

J gene: TRBJ2-1
V gene: TRBV20-1
CDR3 protein: CSARSSGATYNEQFF

J gene: TRBJ1-5
V gene: TRBV30
CDR3 protein: CAWGTAGNQPQHF

J gene: TRBJ2-3
V gene: TRBV4-3
CDR3 protein: CASSQDTQDTDTQYF

J gene: TRBJ2-7
V gene: TRBV19
CDR3 protein: CASSIVSGFEQYF

J gene: TRBJ2-7
V gene: TRBV20-1
CDR3 protein: CSAGTSGVSSYEQYF

J gene: TRBJ2-7
V gene: TRBV28
CDR3 protein: CASTSDRESSYEQYF

J gene: TRBJ1-6
V gene: TRBV3-1
CDR3 protein: CASSPTRDRNNSPLHF

J gene: TRBJ2-3
V gene: TRBV27
CDR3 protein: CASGFGNPDTQYF

J gene: TRBJ1-5
V gene: TRBV3-1
CDR3 protein: CASSQEPPAGNQPQHF

J gene: TRBJ1-2
V gene: TRBV9
CDR3 protein: CASSSGQRDYGYTF

J gene: TRBJ2-7
V gene: TRBV7-6
CDR3 protein: CASSLEVGRAQEQYF

J gene: TRBJ2-7
V gene: TRBV6-1
CDR3 protein: CASSEGSGTGFEQYF

J gene: TRBJ1-1
V gene: TRBV5-4
CDR3 protein: CASNEGGADTEAFF

J gene: TRBJ2-5
V gene: TRBV15
CDR3 protein: CATRRLGEGTQYF

J gene: TRBJ2-5
V gene: TRBV27
CDR3 protein: CASSSDWSQETQYF

J gene: TRBJ2-1
V gene: TRBV6-5
CDR3 protein: CASSWTVAGGTNEQFF

J gene: TRBJ2-6
V gene: TRBV7-6
CDR3 protein: CASSSGFTGQISSGANVLTF

J gene: TRBJ2-5
V gene: TRBV7-8
CDR3 protein: CASSLNPPLTSGQETQYF

J gene: TRBJ2-3
V gene: TRBV5-4
CDR3 protein: CASSLFQELPTDTQYF

J gene: TRBJ2-1
V gene: TRBV20-1
CDR3 protein: CSARDRTSGSSYNEQFF

J gene: TRBJ2-7
V gene: TRBV12-3/TRBV12-4
CDR3 protein: CASTVVGLGFQYEQYF

J gene: TRBJ1-1
V gene: TRBV19
CDR3 protein: CASGWGVGDTEAFF

J gene: TRBJ1-2
V gene: TRBV20-1
CDR3 protein: CSAREWAKDGYTF